The rows below give T cell receptor beta chains drawn from one sample of a study of metastatic and nonmetastatic thyroid tumors. Using MiXCR, TCRdb reanalyzed the PCR reads. Found here are 30,000 to 35,000 clones, over 14% of them singletons; the top ten hold roughly a fifth. The sequencing input was blood. The receptors stem from a male donor with papillary thyroid cancer or a benign thyroid nodule (not recorded which). Some clones in this sample may be carry-over from other donors' samples. Each CDR3 is given with its conserved first and last residue. The order of the fields is V gene, J gene, D gene, clone size, CDR3 protein, CDR3 DNA. A D gene is named only where the DNA matches it firmly. Where a row states a size, it is once, few, many or the class of an expanded clone; other rows omit it.

>TRBV29-1|TRBJ1-2|TRBD1|.
CSVAEGATGYGYTF
TGCAGCGTTGCTGAGGGGGCCACCGGCTATGGCTACACCTTC
>TRBV7-8|TRBJ1-1|.|many
CASSPTRNTEAFF
TGTGCCAGCAGCCCCACTCGGAACACTGAAGCTTTCTTT
>TRBV4-2|TRBJ2-2|TRBD2|.
CASSHPPVLTSGPGELFF
TGTGCCAGCAGCCACCCCCCGGTGTTGACTAGCGGGCCCGGGGAGCTGTTTTTT
>TRBV6-2/TRBV6-3|TRBJ2-3|TRBD2|many
CASKTGGTDTQYF
TGTGCCAGCAAAACGGGAGGGACAGATACGCAGTATTTT
>TRBV20-1|TRBJ2-1|.|many
CSASENEQFF
TGCAGTGCTAGTGAGAATGAGCAGTTCTTC
>TRBV9|TRBJ2-6|TRBD1|many
CASSPRGDSSGANVLTF
TGTGCCAGCAGCCCACGAGGGGACAGCTCTGGGGCCAACGTCCTGACTTTC
>TRBV7-9|TRBJ2-1|TRBD2|many
CASSRSGSSYNEQFF
TGTGCCAGCAGCCGTAGCGGGAGCTCCTACAATGAGCAGTTCTTC
>TRBV20-1|TRBJ1-2|TRBD1|many
CSAGTGNQDGYTF
TGCAGTGCGGGGACAGGGAATCAAGATGGCTACACCTTC
>TRBV10-1|TRBJ2-1|TRBD2|.
CASSAASGRRFCEQFF
TGCGCCAGCAGTGCGGCTAGCGGTAGGAGGTTCTGTGAGCAGTTCTTC
>TRBV7-8|TRBJ2-3|TRBD1|few
CASSRQGIKADAQYF
TGTGCCAGCAGCCGACAGGGGATAAAAGCAGATGCGCAGTATTTT
>TRBV30|TRBJ2-6|.|many
CAWSVQGTSGANVLTF
TGTGCCTGGAGTGTACAGGGTACCTCTGGGGCCAACGTCCTGACTTTC
>TRBV6-2/TRBV6-3|TRBJ2-2|.|many
CASSSFQGGTGELFF
TGTGCCAGCAGTTCATTTCAGGGGGGCACCGGGGAGCTGTTTTTT
>TRBV5-5|TRBJ1-4|.|many
CASSLRTLEREKLFF
TGTGCCAGCAGCTTGAGGACTCTAGAACGTGAAAAACTGTTTTTT
>TRBV27|TRBJ1-6|TRBD1|medium-sized
CASSLGTGNSPLHF
TGTGCCAGCAGTTTAGGGACAGGGAATTCACCCCTCCACTTT
>TRBV27|TRBJ2-1|TRBD1|many
CASSFRGHLLGTGNPEQFF
TGTGCCAGCAGTTTTCGTGGCCATCTGCTAGGGACAGGGAATCCTGAGCAGTTCTTC
>TRBV19|TRBJ2-3|TRBD2|many
CASSPTSALDTQYF
TGTGCCAGTAGTCCCACTAGCGCCCTCGATACGCAGTATTTT
>TRBV6-1|TRBJ2-3|TRBD1|many
CASSPEGARGDTQYF
TGTGCCAGCAGCCCCGAGGGGGCGAGAGGAGATACGCAGTATTTT
>TRBV7-9|TRBJ2-7|TRBD1|many
CASSPGQGNYEQYF
TGTGCCAGCAGCCCCGGACAGGGGAACTACGAGCAGTACTTC
>TRBV12-5|TRBJ2-3|.|many
CASGPDYSDTQYF
TGTGCTAGTGGCCCGGACTATTCAGATACGCAGTATTTT